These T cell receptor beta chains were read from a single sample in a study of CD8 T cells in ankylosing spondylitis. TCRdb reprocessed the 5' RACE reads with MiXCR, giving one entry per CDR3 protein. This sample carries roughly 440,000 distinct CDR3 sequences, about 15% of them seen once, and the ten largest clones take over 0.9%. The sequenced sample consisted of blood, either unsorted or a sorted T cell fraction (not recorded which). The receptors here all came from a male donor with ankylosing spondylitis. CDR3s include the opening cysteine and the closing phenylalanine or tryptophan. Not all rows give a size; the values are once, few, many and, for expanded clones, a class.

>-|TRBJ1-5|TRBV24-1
CATQQGGGQPQHF
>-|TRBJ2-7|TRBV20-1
CSARGGGSVGEQYF
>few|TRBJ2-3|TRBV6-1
CASGGGDRATQYF
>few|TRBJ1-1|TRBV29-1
CSGLSSEEGTEAFF
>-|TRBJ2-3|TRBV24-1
CATAGGGTDTQYF
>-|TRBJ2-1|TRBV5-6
CASSSSGRYNEQFF
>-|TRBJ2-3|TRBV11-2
CASSRDSPPDTQYF
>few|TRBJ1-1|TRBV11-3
CASSGGTVNTEAFF
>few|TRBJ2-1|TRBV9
CASSGGTSGSSYNEQFF
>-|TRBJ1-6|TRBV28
CASSTSHSPLHF
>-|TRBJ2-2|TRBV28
CASSPGWGSIGELFF
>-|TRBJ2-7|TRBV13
CASSRDRFSYEQYF
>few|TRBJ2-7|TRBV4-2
CASSTGQGAGEQYF
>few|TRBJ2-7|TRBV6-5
CASSLRQGASYEQYF
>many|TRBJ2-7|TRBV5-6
CASSLAGALYEQYF
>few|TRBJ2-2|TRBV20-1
CSVSQGKVGELFF
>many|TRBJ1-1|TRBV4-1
CASSQVPGQRSNTEAFF
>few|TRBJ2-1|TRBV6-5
CASSYKLDNEQFF
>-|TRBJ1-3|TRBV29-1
CSVYTGAGNTIYF
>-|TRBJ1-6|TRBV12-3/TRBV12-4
CASSLFGRLESPLHF
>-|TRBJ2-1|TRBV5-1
CASKDAGSASNEQFF
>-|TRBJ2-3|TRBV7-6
CASSSRGAGTDTQYF
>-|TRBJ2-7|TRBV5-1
CASSPQPGIDSYEQYF
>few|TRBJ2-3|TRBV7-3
CASSPNGGGGDTQYF
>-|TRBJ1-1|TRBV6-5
CASSSPRDMNTEAFF
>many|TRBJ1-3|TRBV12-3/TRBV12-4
CASSLDYSGNTIYF
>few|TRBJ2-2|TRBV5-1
CASSLAPTVGGSNTGELFF
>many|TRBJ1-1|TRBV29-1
CSVEDKGQPEAFF
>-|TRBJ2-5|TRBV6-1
CASRRQGSETQYF
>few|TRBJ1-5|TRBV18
CASSPSDGNNQPQHF
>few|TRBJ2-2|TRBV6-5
CASSYSHLGGTGELFF
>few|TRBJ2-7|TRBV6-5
CASSYSLVGQGSNEQYF
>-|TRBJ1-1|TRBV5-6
CASSLAHWNTEAFF
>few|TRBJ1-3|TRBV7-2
CASTNSGNTIYF
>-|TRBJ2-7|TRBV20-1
CSAYRGGSSYEQYF
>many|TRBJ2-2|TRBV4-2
CASSQPTGSDTGELFF
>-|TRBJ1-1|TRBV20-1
CSARGTVLNTEAFF
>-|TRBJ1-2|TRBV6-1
CASSEADGGFYGYTF
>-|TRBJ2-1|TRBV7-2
CASSARLAGVLGNEQFF
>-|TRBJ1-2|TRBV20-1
CSARQLDGYTF
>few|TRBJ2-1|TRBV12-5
CASGLGASGGAPSYNEQFF
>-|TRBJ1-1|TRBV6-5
CASSTGGNEAFF
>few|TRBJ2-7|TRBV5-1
CASSHLGQGAYEQYF
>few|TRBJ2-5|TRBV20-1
CSATRPGVGETQYF
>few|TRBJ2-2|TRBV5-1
CASSGVSGWNTGELFF
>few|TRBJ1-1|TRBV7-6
CASSHGPKNTEAFF
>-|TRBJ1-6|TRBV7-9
CASTAESALWSPLHF
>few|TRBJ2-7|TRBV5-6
CASSLMGLYSSSYEQYF
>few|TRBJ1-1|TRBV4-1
CASSSSRQGGNTEAFF
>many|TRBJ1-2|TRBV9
CASSVGGNYGYTF
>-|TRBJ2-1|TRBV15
CATSRALSGATNEQFF
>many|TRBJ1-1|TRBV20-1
CSARVGAGTEAFF
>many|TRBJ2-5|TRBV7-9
CASSLEGKREETQYF
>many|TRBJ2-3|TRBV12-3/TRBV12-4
CASSLWATDTQYF
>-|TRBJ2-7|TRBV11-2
CASSLVRDYEQYF
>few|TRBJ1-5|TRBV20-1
CSARDWAGDQPQHF
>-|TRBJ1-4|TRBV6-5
CASSYSGQGKREKLFF